Listed below are T cell receptor beta chains from one sample, sequenced in a study of T cells in Graves' hyperthyroidism and ophthalmopathy. One entry per CDR3 protein, called by TCRdb with MiXCR from the multiplex PCR reads. This table holds some 510,000 distinct CDR3 sequences, around 42% found once. The sample was peripheral blood or thyroid tissue (not recorded which). Every receptor here comes from a young woman with Graves' hyperthyroidism. Both conserved end residues are part of each CDR3. D genes are given only for firm matches. Part of the rows lack a size; the others show once, few, many or a class for expanded clones.

>TRBV10-3|-|many|TRBJ1-1
CAISIRAGGGDTEAFF
TGTGCCATCAGTATTCGAGCCGGGGGTGGAGATACTGAAGCTTTCTTT
>TRBV2|-|-|TRBJ1-4
CASSGTVEKLFF
TGTGCCAGCAGCGGGACCGTTGAAAAACTGTTTTTT
>TRBV12-3/TRBV12-4|-|-|TRBJ1-2
CASSQGENYGYTF
TGTGCCAGCAGCCAAGGTGAAAACTATGGCTACACCTTC
>TRBV29-1|-|-|TRBJ1-3
CSSGDAHDTIYF
TGCAGCTCCGGGGACGCCCACGACACCATATATTTT
>TRBV7-9|TRBD1|-|TRBJ2-5
CASSLVLRGRGILETQYF
TGTGCCAGCAGCTTAGTGTTGCGAGGCAGGGGGATTCTGGAGACCCAGTACTTC
>TRBV24-1|-|-|TRBJ1-1
CATRDTEAFF
TGTGCCACCAGGGACACTGAAGCTTTCTTT
>TRBV29-1|TRBD1|many|TRBJ1-1
CSVEGQGFTEAFF
TGCAGCGTTGAAGGACAGGGGTTCACTGAAGCTTTCTTT
>TRBV29-1|-|-|TRBJ1-1
CSVEWSTEAFF
TGCAGCGTTGAGTGGAGCACTGAAGCTTTCTTT
>TRBV19|-|-|TRBJ2-7
CASNPRQTRTRPYEQYF
TGTGCCAGTAACCCGCGGCAGACCCGAACGCGCCCCTACGAGCAGTACTTC
>TRBV19|-|many|TRBJ2-6
CASSIRSASGANVLTF
TGTGCCAGTAGTATCCGGTCTGCCTCTGGGGCCAACGTCCTGACTTTC
>TRBV7-9|-|once|TRBJ1-5
CASSLAVTETQHF
TGCGCCAGCAGCTTAGCGGTGACGGAGACCCAGCATTTT
>TRBV20-1|TRBD2|many|TRBJ2-7
CSARRRESEQYF
TGCAGTGCTAGAAGGCGGGAGTCCGAGCAGTACTTC
>TRBV14|TRBD2|-|TRBJ2-1
CASSRYSTSENNEQFF
TGTGCCAGCAGCCGGTACTCGACTAGCGAAAACAATGAGCAGTTCTTC
>TRBV19|TRBD2|-|TRBJ2-7
CASSISSSGTHSYEQYF
TGTGCCAGTAGTATATCGTCTAGCGGGACACACTCCTACGAGCAGTACTTC
>TRBV29-1|-|few|TRBJ2-3
CSVDTASTDTQYF
TGCAGCGTTGATACAGCTAGCACAGATACGCAGTATTTT